This T cell receptor beta chain was recorded in a study of cytomegalovirus exposure and HLA in healthy donors. The CDR3 consists of 10 residues. V dropped 11 bases and J dropped 4 bases, with 8 bases sitting between them. CDR1 MNHNS and CDR2 SASEGT come from the germline V gene. To note about this clone: Its target is not known.

The PCR employed 60 Vbeta primers together with 13 Jbeta primers. Sequencing was performed with immunoSEQ multiplex PCR; in TCRdb, only in-frame clones are kept and a portion is missing. The data show about 130,000 clones, approximately 80% seen once. Whole-study findings and limits: It emerged from a later analysis that several of the most significant clusters appeared to be linked to common viral pathogens.

Material for sequencing was PBMCs. The chain employs TRBV6-1 and TRBJ1-2; no definite D call. This TCR came from a girl aged 2 to 9 in good health and CMV-seronegative. The CDR3, as DNA: TGTGCCGTCAGAGGCTATGGCTACACCTTC. Encoded protein: CAVRGYGYTF.